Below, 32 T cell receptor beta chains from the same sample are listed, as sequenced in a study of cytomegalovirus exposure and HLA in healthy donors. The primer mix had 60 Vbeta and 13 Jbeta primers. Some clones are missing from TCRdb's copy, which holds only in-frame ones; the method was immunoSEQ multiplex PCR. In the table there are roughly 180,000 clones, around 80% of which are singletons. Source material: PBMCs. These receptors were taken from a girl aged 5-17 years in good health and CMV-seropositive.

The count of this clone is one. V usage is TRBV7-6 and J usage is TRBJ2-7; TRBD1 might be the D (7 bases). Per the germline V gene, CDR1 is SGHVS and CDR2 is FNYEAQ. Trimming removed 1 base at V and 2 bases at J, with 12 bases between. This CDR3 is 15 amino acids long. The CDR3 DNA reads TGTGCCAGCAGCTTAGGACAGGGACTTACCTACGAGCAGTACTTC. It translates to CASSLGQGLTYEQYF.

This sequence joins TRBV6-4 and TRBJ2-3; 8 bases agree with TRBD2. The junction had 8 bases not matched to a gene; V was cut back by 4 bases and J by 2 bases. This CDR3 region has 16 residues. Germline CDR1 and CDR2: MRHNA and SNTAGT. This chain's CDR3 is CASSGTSGGNTDTQYF. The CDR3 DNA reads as TGTGCCAGCAGTGGCACTAGCGGCGGGAACACAGATACGCAGTATTTT.

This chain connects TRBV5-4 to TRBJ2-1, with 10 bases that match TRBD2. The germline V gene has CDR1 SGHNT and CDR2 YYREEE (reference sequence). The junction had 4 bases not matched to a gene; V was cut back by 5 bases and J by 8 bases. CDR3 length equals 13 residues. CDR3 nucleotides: TGTGCCAGCAGTCTAGCGGGAGTATATGAGCAGTTCTTC. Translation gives CASSLAGVYEQFF.

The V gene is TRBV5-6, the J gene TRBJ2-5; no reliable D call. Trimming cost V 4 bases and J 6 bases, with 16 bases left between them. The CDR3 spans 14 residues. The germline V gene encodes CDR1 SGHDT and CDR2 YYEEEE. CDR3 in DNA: TGTGCCAGCAGCCTGACCCTTACTAAGAAGACCCAGTACTTC. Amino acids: CASSLTLTKKTQYF.

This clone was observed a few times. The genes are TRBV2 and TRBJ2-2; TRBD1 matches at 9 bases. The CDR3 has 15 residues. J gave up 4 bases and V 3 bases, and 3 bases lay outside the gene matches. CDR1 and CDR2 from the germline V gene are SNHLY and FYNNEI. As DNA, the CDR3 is TGTGCCAGCAGTGACCGGGACAGGGCCACCGGGGAGCTGTTTTTT. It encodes CASSDRDRATGELFF.

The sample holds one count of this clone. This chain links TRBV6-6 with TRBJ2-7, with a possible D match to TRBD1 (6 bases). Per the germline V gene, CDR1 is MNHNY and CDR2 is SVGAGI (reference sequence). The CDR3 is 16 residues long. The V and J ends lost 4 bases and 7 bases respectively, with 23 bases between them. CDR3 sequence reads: CASSFRQATTLSEQYF. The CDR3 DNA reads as TGTGCCAGCAGTTTTCGACAGGCGACTACACTCTCGGAGCAGTACTTC.

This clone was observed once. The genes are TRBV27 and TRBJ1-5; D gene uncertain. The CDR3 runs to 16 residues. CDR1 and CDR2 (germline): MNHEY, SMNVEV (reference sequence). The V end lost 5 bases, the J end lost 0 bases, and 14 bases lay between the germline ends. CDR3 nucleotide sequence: TGTGCCAGCAGTCCTGGACGGACTTATAGCAATCAGCCCCAGCATTTT. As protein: CASSPGRTYSNQPQHF.

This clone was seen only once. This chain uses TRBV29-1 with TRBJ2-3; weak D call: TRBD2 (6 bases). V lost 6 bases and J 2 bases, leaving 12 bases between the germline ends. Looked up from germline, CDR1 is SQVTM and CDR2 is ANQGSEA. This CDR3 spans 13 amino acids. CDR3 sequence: CSVQGGPTDTQYF. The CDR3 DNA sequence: TGCAGCGTCCAGGGAGGCCCCACAGATACGCAGTATTTT.

The CDR3 DNA reads as TGTGCCAGCAGCCCGGACAGGGGATACACTGAAGCTTTCTTT. This gives the protein CASSPDRGYTEAFF. The chain joins TRBV5-4 to TRBJ1-1; 9 bases fit TRBD1. Germline V gene data show CDR1 as SGHNT and CDR2 as YYREEE (reference sequence). The V and J ends lost 4 bases and 3 bases, in that order; junction bases with no gene match: 4. The CDR3 totals 14 residues.

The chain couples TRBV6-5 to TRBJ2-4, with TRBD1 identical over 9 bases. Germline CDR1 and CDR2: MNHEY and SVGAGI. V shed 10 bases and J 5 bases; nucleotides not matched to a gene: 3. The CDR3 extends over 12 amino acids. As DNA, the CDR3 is TGTGCCACCGGACAGGGGCAAAACATTCAGTACTTC. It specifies CATGQGQNIQYF.

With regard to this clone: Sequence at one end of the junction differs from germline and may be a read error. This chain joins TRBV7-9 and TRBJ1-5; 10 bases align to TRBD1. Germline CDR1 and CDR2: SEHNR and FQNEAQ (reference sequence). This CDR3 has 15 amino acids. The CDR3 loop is CSSSHGTGVNQPQHF. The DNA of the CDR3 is TGTTCCAGCAGCCACGGGACAGGGGTCAATCAGCCCCAGCATTTT.

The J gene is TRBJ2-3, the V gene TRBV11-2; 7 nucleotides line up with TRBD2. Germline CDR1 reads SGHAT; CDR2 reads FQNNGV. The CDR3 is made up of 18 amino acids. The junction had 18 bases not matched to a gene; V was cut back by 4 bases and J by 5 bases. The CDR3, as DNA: TGTGCCAGCAGCTCCCGACGAGGGGATAGCGGGCCCCTAGATACGCAGTATTTT. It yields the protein CASSSRRGDSGPLDTQYF.

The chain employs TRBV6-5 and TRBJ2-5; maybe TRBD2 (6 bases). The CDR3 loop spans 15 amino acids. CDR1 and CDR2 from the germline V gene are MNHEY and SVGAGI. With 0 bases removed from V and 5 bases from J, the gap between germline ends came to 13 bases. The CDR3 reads CASSYSGGLQETQYF. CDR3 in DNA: TGTGCCAGCAGTTACTCGGGCGGACTACAGGAGACCCAGTACTTC.

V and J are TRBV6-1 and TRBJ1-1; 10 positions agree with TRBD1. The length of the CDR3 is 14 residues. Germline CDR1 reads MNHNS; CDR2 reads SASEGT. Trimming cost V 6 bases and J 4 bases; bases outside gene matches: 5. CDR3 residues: CASSWDRGGTEAFF. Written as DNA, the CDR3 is TGTGCCAGCAGCTGGGACAGGGGCGGCACTGAAGCTTTCTTT.

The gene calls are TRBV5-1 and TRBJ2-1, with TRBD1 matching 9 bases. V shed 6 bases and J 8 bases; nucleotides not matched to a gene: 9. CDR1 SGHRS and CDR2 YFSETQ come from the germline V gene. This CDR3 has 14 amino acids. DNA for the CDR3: TGCGCCAGCACCATAGTACAGGGGGCCTATGAGCAGTTCTTC. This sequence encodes CASTIVQGAYEQFF.

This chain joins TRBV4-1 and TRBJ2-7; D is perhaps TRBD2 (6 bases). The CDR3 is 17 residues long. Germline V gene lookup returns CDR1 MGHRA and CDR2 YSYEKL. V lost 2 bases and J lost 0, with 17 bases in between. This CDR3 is CASSQLLSEGISYEQYF. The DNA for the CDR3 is TGCGCCAGCAGCCAACTTCTCTCGGAGGGGATCTCCTACGAGCAGTACTTC.

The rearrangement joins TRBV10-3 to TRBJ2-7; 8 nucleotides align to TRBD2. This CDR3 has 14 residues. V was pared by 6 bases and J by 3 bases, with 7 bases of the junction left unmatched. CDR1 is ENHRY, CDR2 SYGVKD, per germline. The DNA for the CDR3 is TGTGCCATCAGGGCGCGGGAGGATGGCTACGAGCAGTACTTC. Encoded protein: CAIRAREDGYEQYF.

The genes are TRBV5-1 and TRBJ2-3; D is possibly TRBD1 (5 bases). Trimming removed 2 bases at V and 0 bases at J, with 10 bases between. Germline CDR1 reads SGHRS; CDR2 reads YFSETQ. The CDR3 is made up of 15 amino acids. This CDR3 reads CASSFQGGSTDTQYF. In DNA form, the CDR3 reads TGCGCCAGCAGCTTTCAGGGCGGTAGCACAGATACGCAGTATTTT.

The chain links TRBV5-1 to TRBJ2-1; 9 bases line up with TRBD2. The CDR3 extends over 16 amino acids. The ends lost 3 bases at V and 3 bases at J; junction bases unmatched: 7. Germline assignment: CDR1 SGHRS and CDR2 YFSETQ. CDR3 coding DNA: TGCGCCAGCAGCTACCTCCAGCGGGAGGTCTACAATGAGCAGTTCTTC. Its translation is CASSYLQREVYNEQFF.

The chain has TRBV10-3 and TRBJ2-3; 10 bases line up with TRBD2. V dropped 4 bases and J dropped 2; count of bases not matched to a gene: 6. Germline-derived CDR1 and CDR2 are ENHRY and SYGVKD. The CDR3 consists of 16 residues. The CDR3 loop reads CAISGGTSAFTDTQYF. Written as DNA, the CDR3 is TGTGCCATCAGTGGGGGGACTAGCGCCTTCACAGATACGCAGTATTTT.

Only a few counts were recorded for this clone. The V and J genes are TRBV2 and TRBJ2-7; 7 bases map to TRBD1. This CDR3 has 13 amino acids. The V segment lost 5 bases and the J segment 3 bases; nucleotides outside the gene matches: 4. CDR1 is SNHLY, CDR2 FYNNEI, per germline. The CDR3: CASSTRDSYEQYF. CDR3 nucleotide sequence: TGTGCCAGCAGTACCCGGGACAGCTACGAGCAGTACTTC.

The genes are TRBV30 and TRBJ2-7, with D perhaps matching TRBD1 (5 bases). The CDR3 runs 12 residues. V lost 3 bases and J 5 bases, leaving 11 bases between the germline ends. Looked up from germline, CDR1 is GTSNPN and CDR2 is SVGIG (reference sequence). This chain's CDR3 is CAWSETENEQYF. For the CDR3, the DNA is TGTGCCTGGAGCGAGACAGAGAACGAGCAGTACTTC.

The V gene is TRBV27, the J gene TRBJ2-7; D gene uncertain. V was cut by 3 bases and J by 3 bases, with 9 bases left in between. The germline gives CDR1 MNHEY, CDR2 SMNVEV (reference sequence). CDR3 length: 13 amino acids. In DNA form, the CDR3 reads TGTGCCAGCAGTTTTGGGCAGCACTACGAGCAGTACTTC. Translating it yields CASSFGQHYEQYF.

CDR3 sequence reads: CASSPPDRGLPTNEKLFF. The CDR3 coding sequence is TGTGCCAGCAGCCCCCCGGACAGGGGTCTCCCAACTAATGAAAAACTGTTTTTT. This chain joins TRBV7-2 and TRBJ1-4, with TRBD1 matching over 9 bases. This CDR3 has 18 residues. V dropped 5 bases and J dropped 0; count of bases not matched to a gene: 10. The germline V gene has CDR1 SGHTA and CDR2 FQGNSA.

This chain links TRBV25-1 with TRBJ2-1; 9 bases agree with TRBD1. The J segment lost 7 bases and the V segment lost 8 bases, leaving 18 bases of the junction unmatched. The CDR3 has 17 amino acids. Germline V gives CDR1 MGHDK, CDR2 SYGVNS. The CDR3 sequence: CASADPNGQGPLNEQFF. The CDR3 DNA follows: TGTGCCAGCGCCGACCCGAATGGACAGGGGCCCCTAAATGAGCAGTTCTTC.

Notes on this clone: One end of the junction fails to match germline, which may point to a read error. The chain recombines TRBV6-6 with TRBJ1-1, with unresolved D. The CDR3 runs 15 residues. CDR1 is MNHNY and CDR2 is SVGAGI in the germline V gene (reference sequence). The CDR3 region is CASRLGPSMNTGAFF. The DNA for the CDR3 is TGTGCCAGCAGACTAGGTCCTTCTATGAACACTGGAGCTTTCTTT.

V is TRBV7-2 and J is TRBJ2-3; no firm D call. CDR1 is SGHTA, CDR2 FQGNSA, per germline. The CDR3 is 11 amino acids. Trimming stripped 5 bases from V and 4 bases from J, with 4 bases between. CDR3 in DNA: TGTGCCAGCAGCCTCTCAGATACGCAGTATTTT. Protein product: CASSLSDTQYF.

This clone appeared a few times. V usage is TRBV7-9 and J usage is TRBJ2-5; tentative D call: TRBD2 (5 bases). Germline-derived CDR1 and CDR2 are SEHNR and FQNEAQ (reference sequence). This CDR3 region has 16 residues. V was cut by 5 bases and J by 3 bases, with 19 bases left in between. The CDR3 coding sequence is TGTGCCAGCAGCCCTCTGAGGGCTCGGATAAAAGAGACCCAGTACTTC. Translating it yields CASSPLRARIKETQYF.

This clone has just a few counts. DNA of the CDR3: TGTGCCAGCAGCCCCGACAGGATCTGGACAGATACGCAGTATTTT. This sequence encodes CASSPDRIWTDTQYF. This rearrangement joins TRBV5-8 to TRBJ2-3; a weak D match, TRBD1 (6 bases). The CDR3 totals 15 residues. Trimming took off 4 bases at V and 3 bases at J, with 15 bases between the two ends. CDR1 SGHTS and CDR2 YDEGEE come from the germline V gene.

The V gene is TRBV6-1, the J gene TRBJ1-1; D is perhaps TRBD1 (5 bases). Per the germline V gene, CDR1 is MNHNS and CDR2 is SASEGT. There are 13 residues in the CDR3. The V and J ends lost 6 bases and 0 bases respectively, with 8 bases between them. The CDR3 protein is CASSRAMNTEAFF. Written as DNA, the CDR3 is TGTGCCAGCAGCAGGGCCATGAACACTGAAGCTTTCTTT.

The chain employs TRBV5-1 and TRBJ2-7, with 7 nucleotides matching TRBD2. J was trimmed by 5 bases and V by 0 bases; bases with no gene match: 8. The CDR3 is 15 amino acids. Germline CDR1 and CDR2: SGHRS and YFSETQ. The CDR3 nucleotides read TGCGCCAGCAGCTTGGCCGCGCGGGAGTTAGACGAGCAGTACTTC. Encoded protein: CASSLAARELDEQYF.

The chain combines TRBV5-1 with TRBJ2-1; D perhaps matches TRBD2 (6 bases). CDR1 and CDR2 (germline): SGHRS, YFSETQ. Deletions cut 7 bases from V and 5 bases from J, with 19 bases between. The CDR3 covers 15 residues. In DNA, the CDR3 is TGCGCCAGCTCAATTGCCAGGGACTTACACAATGAGCAGTTCTTC. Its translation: CASSIARDLHNEQFF.